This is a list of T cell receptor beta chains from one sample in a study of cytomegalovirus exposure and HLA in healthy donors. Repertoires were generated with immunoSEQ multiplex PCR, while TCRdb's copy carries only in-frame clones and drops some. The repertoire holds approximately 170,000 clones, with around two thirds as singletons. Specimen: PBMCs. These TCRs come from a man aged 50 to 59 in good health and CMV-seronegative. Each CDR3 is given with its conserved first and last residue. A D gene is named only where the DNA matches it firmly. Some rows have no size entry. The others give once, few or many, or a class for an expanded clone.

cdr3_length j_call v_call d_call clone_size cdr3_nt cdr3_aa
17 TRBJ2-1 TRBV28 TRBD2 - TGTGCCAGCAGTTTGGGACTAGCGGGGGGCCCCTACAATGAGCAGTTCTTC CASSLGLAGGPYNEQFF
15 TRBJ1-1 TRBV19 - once TGTGCCAGTAGTATGAGGAGAGTAGGGAACACTGAAGCTTTCTTT CASSMRRVGNTEAFF
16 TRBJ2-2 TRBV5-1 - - TGCGCCAGCAGCTTGGAGGCTCCGGGGAACACCGGGGAGCTGTTTTTT CASSLEAPGNTGELFF
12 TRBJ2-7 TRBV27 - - TGTGCCAGCAGCCGAACTGGGGCCGAGCAGTACTTC CASSRTGAEQYF
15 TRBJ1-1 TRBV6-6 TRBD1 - TGTGCCAGCAGTTACTCGGGACAGTCGAACACTGAAGCTTTCTTT CASSYSGQSNTEAFF
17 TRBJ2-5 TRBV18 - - TGTGCCAGCTCACCAAACCGACTTTCAGGGTTATTAGAGACCCAGTACTTC CASSPNRLSGLLETQYF
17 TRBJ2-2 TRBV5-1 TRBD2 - TGCGCCAGCAGCTTGGATAGAGCGGGGGGTGGCACCGGGGAGCTGTTTTTT CASSLDRAGGGTGELFF
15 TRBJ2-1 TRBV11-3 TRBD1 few TGTGCCAGCAGCTTAGATCAGGGGGCGCGGAATGAGCAGTTCTTC CASSLDQGARNEQFF
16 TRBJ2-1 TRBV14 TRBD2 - TGTGCCAGCAGCCCTTCTAGCGGGGGCTCATACAATGAGCAGTTCTTC CASSPSSGGSYNEQFF
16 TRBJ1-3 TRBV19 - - TGTGCCAGTAGTTCTCAGTATATAGGGGCTGGAAACACCATATATTTT CASSSQYIGAGNTIYF
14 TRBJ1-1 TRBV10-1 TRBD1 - TGCGCCAGCAGTCAGGGACAGGGAGAAACTGAAGCTTTCTTT CASSQGQGETEAFF
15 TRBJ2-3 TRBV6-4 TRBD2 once TGTGCCAGCAGTGACGGCTCAGGGAGGGCAGATACGCAGTATTTT CASSDGSGRADTQYF
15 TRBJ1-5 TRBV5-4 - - TGTGCCAGCAGCTTTGGGTCGGACATGAATCAGCCCCAGCATTTT CASSFGSDMNQPQHF
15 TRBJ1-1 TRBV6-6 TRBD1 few TGTGCCAGCAGTTACTCCGGACAGGGAGGCACTGAAGCTTTCTTT CASSYSGQGGTEAFF
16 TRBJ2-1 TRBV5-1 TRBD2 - TGCGCCAGCAGTTATAGCGGGGGCCTATCCTACAATGAGCAGTTCTTC CASSYSGGLSYNEQFF
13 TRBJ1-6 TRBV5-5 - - TGTGCCAGCAGAACAGGGATTAATTCACCCCTCCACTTT CASRTGINSPLHF
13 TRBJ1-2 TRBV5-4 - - TGTGCCAGCAGCTTGGCCTTGGGCACTGGCTACACCTTC CASSLALGTGYTF
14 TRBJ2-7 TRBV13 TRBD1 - TGTGCCAGCAGCTTGCGGGACAGGGCCTACGAGCAGTACTTC CASSLRDRAYEQYF
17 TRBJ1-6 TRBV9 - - TGTGCCAGCAGCGTAGCTACGGGAGCAGCAGATAATTCACCCCTCCACTTT CASSVATGAADNSPLHF